Listed below are T cell receptor beta chains from one sample, sequenced in a study of blood T cells in healthy people across ages. TCRdb recomputed calls from the 5' RACE reads with MiXCR, one row per CDR3 protein. The sample shows roughly 1.9 million distinct CDR3 sequences, 30% to 40% of them seen only once. The sequencing input was blood. The receptors were sampled from a human donor in good health. CDR3s include the opening cysteine and the closing phenylalanine or tryptophan. Fields, in order: CDR3 length, V gene, D gene, J gene, clone size, CDR3 protein, CDR3 DNA. D genes are given only for firm matches. For some rows the clone size is stated as once, few or many, or as a class when expanded; others skip it.

CDR3 length: 16
V gene: TRBV7-2
D gene: TRBD1
J gene: TRBJ1-2
clone size: -
CDR3 protein: CASSPADRGISYGYTF
CDR3 DNA: TGTGCCAGCAGCCCCGCCGACAGGGGTATTAGCTATGGCTACACCTTC

CDR3 length: 16
V gene: TRBV3-1
D gene: TRBD1
J gene: TRBJ2-3
clone size: few
CDR3 protein: CASSQPFRDRDGTQYF
CDR3 DNA: TGTGCCAGCAGCCAACCTTTCCGGGACAGGGACGGTACGCAGTATTTT

CDR3 length: 13
V gene: TRBV5-6
D gene: TRBD1
J gene: TRBJ1-1
clone size: -
CDR3 protein: CTSSLDRYTEAFF
CDR3 DNA: TGTACCAGCAGCTTGGACAGGTACACTGAAGCTTTCTTT

CDR3 length: 15
V gene: TRBV20-1
D gene: TRBD1
J gene: TRBJ1-1
clone size: many
CDR3 protein: CSAEQSTGVLTEAFF
CDR3 DNA: TGCAGTGCCGAACAATCGACAGGGGTGCTTACTGAAGCTTTCTTT

CDR3 length: 14
V gene: TRBV15
D gene: TRBD2
J gene: TRBJ2-3
clone size: -
CDR3 protein: CATSRGSGEDTQYF
CDR3 DNA: TGTGCCACCAGCAGAGGGAGCGGGGAAGATACGCAGTATTTT

CDR3 length: 14
V gene: TRBV29-1
D gene: -
J gene: TRBJ2-1
clone size: -
CDR3 protein: CSVDKVLTGDEQFF
CDR3 DNA: TGCAGCGTTGATAAGGTTCTAACTGGGGATGAGCAGTTCTTC

CDR3 length: 15
V gene: TRBV18
D gene: TRBD1
J gene: TRBJ1-2
clone size: -
CDR3 protein: CASSPATGESYGYTF
CDR3 DNA: TGTGCCAGTTCACCAGCAACAGGGGAGAGCTATGGCTACACCTTC

CDR3 length: 18
V gene: TRBV7-6
D gene: TRBD2
J gene: TRBJ2-7
clone size: few
CDR3 protein: CASSLVASGGSLSYEQYF
CDR3 DNA: TGTGCCAGCAGCTTAGTTGCTAGCGGGGGGTCTCTCTCCTACGAGCAGTACTTC

CDR3 length: 15
V gene: TRBV5-1
D gene: TRBD2
J gene: TRBJ2-5
clone size: -
CDR3 protein: CASSWTSSGQETQYF
CDR3 DNA: TGCGCCAGCAGCTGGACCTCTAGCGGTCAAGAGACCCAGTACTTC

CDR3 length: 15
V gene: TRBV18
D gene: -
J gene: TRBJ2-7
clone size: -
CDR3 protein: CASSPPGRASYEQYF
CDR3 DNA: TGTGCCAGCTCACCACCGGGCAGGGCTTCCTACGAGCAGTACTTC

CDR3 length: 15
V gene: TRBV5-1
D gene: -
J gene: TRBJ1-2
clone size: -
CDR3 protein: CASSFGTSFLGGYTF
CDR3 DNA: TGCGCCAGCAGCTTCGGGACTTCTTTCCTCGGGGGCTACACCTTC

CDR3 length: 15
V gene: TRBV18
D gene: -
J gene: TRBJ2-3
clone size: -
CDR3 protein: CASSPKQQGTDTQYF
CDR3 DNA: TGTGCCAGCTCACCCAAGCAGCAGGGAACAGATACGCAGTATTTT

CDR3 length: 17
V gene: TRBV6-5
D gene: -
J gene: TRBJ1-4
clone size: few
CDR3 protein: CASSYSHGQGSGEKLFF
CDR3 DNA: TGTGCCAGCAGTTACTCACATGGCCAGGGGAGTGGTGAAAAACTGTTTTTT

CDR3 length: 14
V gene: TRBV7-3
D gene: -
J gene: TRBJ1-1
clone size: -
CDR3 protein: CASSFGSASAEAFF
CDR3 DNA: TGTGCCAGCAGCTTCGGGTCCGCTAGTGCTGAAGCTTTCTTT

CDR3 length: 15
V gene: TRBV13
D gene: TRBD1
J gene: TRBJ2-7
clone size: -
CDR3 protein: CASSTRQGAAYEQYF
CDR3 DNA: TGTGCCAGCAGCACACGACAGGGGGCTGCCTACGAGCAGTACTTC

CDR3 length: 13
V gene: TRBV12-3/TRBV12-4
D gene: -
J gene: TRBJ2-7
clone size: -
CDR3 protein: CASSLTLGYEQYF
CDR3 DNA: TGTGCCAGCAGTTTAACATTGGGCTACGAGCAGTACTTC

CDR3 length: 13
V gene: TRBV4-3
D gene: -
J gene: TRBJ2-1
clone size: -
CDR3 protein: CASSQDMRDEQCF
CDR3 DNA: TGCGCCAGCAGCCAAGATATGAGGGATGAGCAGTGCTTC

CDR3 length: 14
V gene: TRBV24-1
D gene: -
J gene: TRBJ2-5
clone size: -
CDR3 protein: CATSDSTGAATQYF
CDR3 DNA: TGTGCCACCAGTGATTCAACAGGAGCAGCCACCCAGTACTTC

CDR3 length: 15
V gene: TRBV10-3
D gene: TRBD1
J gene: TRBJ2-2
clone size: -
CDR3 protein: CAIKADRGSPGELFF
CDR3 DNA: TGTGCCATCAAGGCGGACAGGGGGAGCCCCGGGGAGCTGTTTTTT

CDR3 length: 16
V gene: TRBV7-2
D gene: -
J gene: TRBJ2-1
clone size: -
CDR3 protein: CASSLGGTVVLGEQFF
CDR3 DNA: TGTGCCAGCAGCTTAGGAGGGACTGTCGTCCTAGGGGAGCAGTTCTTC

CDR3 length: 12
V gene: TRBV5-1
D gene: -
J gene: TRBJ1-2
clone size: few
CDR3 protein: CASSPGTHGYTF
CDR3 DNA: TGCGCCAGCAGCCCAGGAACCCATGGCTACACCTTC

CDR3 length: 14
V gene: TRBV7-9
D gene: -
J gene: TRBJ1-4
clone size: -
CDR3 protein: CASSYGRTGEKLFF
CDR3 DNA: TGTGCCAGCAGTTACGGGAGGACGGGTGAAAAACTGTTTTTT

CDR3 length: 14
V gene: TRBV6-5
D gene: TRBD1
J gene: TRBJ1-2
clone size: -
CDR3 protein: CASSWTGGRNGYTF
CDR3 DNA: TGTGCCAGCAGTTGGACAGGGGGCAGAAATGGCTACACCTTC

CDR3 length: 16
V gene: TRBV7-9
D gene: -
J gene: TRBJ2-5
clone size: few
CDR3 protein: CASSLASGANQETQYF
CDR3 DNA: TGTGCCAGCAGCTTAGCTTCAGGGGCTAACCAAGAGACCCAGTACTTC

CDR3 length: 16
V gene: TRBV4-3
D gene: -
J gene: TRBJ1-5
clone size: -
CDR3 protein: CASSQAYARLYQPQHF
CDR3 DNA: TGCGCCAGCAGCCAGGCCTATGCCAGGCTTTATCAGCCCCAGCATTTT

CDR3 length: 15
V gene: TRBV6-2/TRBV6-3
D gene: -
J gene: TRBJ2-3
clone size: -
CDR3 protein: CASSYPMGGFDTQYF
CDR3 DNA: TGTGCCAGCAGTTACCCGATGGGGGGATTCGATACGCAGTATTTT

CDR3 length: 16
V gene: TRBV6-5
D gene: -
J gene: TRBJ2-5
clone size: few
CDR3 protein: CASSYSGWRQRETQYF
CDR3 DNA: TGTGCCAGCAGTTACTCGGGGTGGAGACAGCGAGAGACCCAGTACTTC

CDR3 length: 13
V gene: TRBV5-8
D gene: -
J gene: TRBJ2-3
clone size: -
CDR3 protein: CASTFRGQDTQYF
CDR3 DNA: TGTGCCAGCACCTTCCGGGGTCAAGATACGCAGTATTTT

CDR3 length: 16
V gene: TRBV20-1
D gene: -
J gene: TRBJ1-2
clone size: few
CDR3 protein: CSARGTPENSGYGYTF
CDR3 DNA: TGCAGTGCTAGAGGGACCCCCGAGAATAGCGGCTATGGCTACACCTTC

CDR3 length: 15
V gene: TRBV25-1
D gene: TRBD1
J gene: TRBJ2-1
clone size: -
CDR3 protein: CASSEPWTGSNEQFF
CDR3 DNA: TGTGCCAGCAGTGAACCATGGACAGGGAGCAATGAGCAGTTCTTC

CDR3 length: 16
V gene: TRBV7-9
D gene: TRBD1
J gene: TRBJ1-6
clone size: -
CDR3 protein: CASRRPGQSFNSPLHF
CDR3 DNA: TGTGCCAGCAGGCGTCCGGGACAGAGTTTTAATTCACCCCTCCACTTT

CDR3 length: 14
V gene: TRBV7-9
D gene: -
J gene: TRBJ1-2
clone size: -
CDR3 protein: CASSLGHRGYGYTF
CDR3 DNA: TGTGCCAGCAGCTTAGGGCACCGGGGCTATGGCTACACCTTC

CDR3 length: 13
V gene: TRBV11-2
D gene: -
J gene: TRBJ2-5
clone size: -
CDR3 protein: CASSLGSTGTQYF
CDR3 DNA: TGTGCCAGCAGCTTAGGATCAACAGGGACCCAGTACTTC

CDR3 length: 14
V gene: TRBV12-3/TRBV12-4
D gene: -
J gene: TRBJ2-7
clone size: few
CDR3 protein: CASSSTPGGHEQYF
CDR3 DNA: TGTGCCAGCAGCTCGACCCCCGGTGGACACGAGCAGTACTTC

CDR3 length: 12
V gene: TRBV29-1
D gene: -
J gene: TRBJ2-7
clone size: -
CDR3 protein: CSVWELFDEQYF
CDR3 DNA: TGCAGCGTTTGGGAACTTTTTGATGAGCAGTACTTC

CDR3 length: 14
V gene: TRBV20-1
D gene: -
J gene: TRBJ2-7
clone size: -
CDR3 protein: CSARVGRDRNEQYF
CDR3 DNA: TGCAGTGCTAGAGTTGGCAGGGACCGAAACGAGCAGTACTTC